This T cell receptor (beta chain) stems from a study of blood T cell repertoires in COVID-19. Study at large: Sample material is recorded as cDNA or gDNA derived from T cells, B-cell-depleted T cells, or PBMCs.

Some clones are missing from TCRdb's copy, which holds only in-frame ones; the method was immunoSEQ multiplex PCR. Of more than 250,000 clones listed, approximately 86% are singletons. This clone has just one count. Trimming pared 3 bases from V and 5 bases from J, leaving 18 bases between. CDR3 length: 15 amino acids. The V gene's germline CDR1 is SGHRS and CDR2 YFSETQ. The chain joins TRBV5-1 to TRBJ2-7; D might be TRBD2 (6 bases). The clonotype was recovered from a human donor in a cohort sampled during active COVID-19. The sequenced sample consisted of peripheral blood. CDR3 loop: CASSSSGDLSDEQYF. CDR3 sequence (DNA): TGCGCCAGCAGCTCCTCGGGGGACTTGTCGGACGAGCAGTACTTC.